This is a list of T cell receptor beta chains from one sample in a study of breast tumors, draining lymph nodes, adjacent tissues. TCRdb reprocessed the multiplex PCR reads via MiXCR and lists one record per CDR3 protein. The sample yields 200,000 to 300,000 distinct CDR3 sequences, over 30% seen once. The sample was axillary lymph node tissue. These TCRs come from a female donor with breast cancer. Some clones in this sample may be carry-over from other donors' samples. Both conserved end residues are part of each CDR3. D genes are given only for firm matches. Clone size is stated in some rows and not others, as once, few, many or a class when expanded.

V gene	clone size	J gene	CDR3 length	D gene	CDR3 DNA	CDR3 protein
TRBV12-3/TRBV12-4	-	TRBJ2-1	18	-	TGTGCCAGCAGCAAGAGGTCGGGGACGGGGCCCATATACAATGAGCAGTTCTTC	CASSKRSGTGPIYNEQFF
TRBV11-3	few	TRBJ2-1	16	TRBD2	TGTGCCAGCAGCTTGCCCGGACTAGATCGGTACAATGAGCAGTTCTTC	CASSLPGLDRYNEQFF
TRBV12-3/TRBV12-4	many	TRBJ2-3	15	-	TGTGCCAGCAGGGGGGGCGGTACAGGGTCAGATACGCAGTATTTT	CASRGGGTGSDTQYF
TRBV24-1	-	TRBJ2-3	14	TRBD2	TGTGCCACCACGCGGGGGGCTAGCAGCAATGAGCAGTATTTT	CATTRGASSNEQYF
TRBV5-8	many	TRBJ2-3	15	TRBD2	TGTGCCAGCAGTTCCACGGCGCGGGGGGCTGAAACGCAGTATTTT	CASSSTARGAETQYF
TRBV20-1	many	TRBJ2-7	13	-	TGCAGTGCTAGGGGAAGCGGTTCCTACGAGCAGTACTTC	CSARGSGSYEQYF
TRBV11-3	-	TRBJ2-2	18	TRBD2	TGTGCCAGCAGCCCGGGGACTAGCGCGAGGGGGAATACCGGGGAGCTGTTTTTT	CASSPGTSARGNTGELFF
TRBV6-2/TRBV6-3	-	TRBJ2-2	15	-	TGTGCCAGCAGAAAGACAGAGACCGACACCGGGGAGCTGTTTTTT	CASRKTETDTGELFF
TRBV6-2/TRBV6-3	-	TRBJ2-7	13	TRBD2	TGTGCCAGCAGGCTAGCGGGTACCTACGAGCAGTACTTC	CASRLAGTYEQYF
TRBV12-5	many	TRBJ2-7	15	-	TGTGCTAGTGGTTTGTTGACGGGAGTTGTCGACGAGCAGTACTTC	CASGLLTGVVDEQYF
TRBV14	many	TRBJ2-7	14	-	TGTGCCAGCAGCCCTCGATCCCCAACCTACGAGCAGTACTTC	CASSPRSPTYEQYF
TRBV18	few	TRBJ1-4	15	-	TGTGCCAGCTCACACGGTGACAGGCCCAATGAAAAACTGTTTTTT	CASSHGDRPNEKLFF
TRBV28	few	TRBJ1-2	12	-	TGTGCCAGCAGTTTGCTGGGCTATGGCTACACCTTC	CASSLLGYGYTF
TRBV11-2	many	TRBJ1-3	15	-	TGTGCCAGCAGCTTAATCGGTAACTCTGGAAACACCATATATTTT	CASSLIGNSGNTIYF
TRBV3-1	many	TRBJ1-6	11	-	TGTGCCAGCAGCCAGGGAGGGCCCCTCCACTTT	CASSQGGPLHF
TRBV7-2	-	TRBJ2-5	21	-	-	CASSFYICSARPPAVGETQYF
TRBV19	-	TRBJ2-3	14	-	TGTGCCAGTAGTGCAGGGGCTAACACAGATACGCAGTATTTT	CASSAGANTDTQYF
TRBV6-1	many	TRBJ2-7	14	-	TGTGCCAGCAACAACCGGGACAACCACTACGAGCAGTACTTC	CASNNRDNHYEQYF
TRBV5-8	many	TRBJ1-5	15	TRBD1	TGTGCCAGCAGCCTCGGGACAGTTAGCAATCAGCCCCAGCATTTT	CASSLGTVSNQPQHF
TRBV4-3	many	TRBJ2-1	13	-	TGCGCCAGCAGCCAAGAATGGGGTTCTGAGCAGTTCTTC	CASSQEWGSEQFF
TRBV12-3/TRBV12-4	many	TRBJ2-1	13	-	TGTGCCAGCAGGTGGGTGTCTGACAATGAGCAGTTCTTC	CASRWVSDNEQFF
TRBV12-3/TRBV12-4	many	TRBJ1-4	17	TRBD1	TGTGCCAGCAGTTTCTTCACAGGGGCGGATGGTAATGAAAAACTGTTTTTT	CASSFFTGADGNEKLFF
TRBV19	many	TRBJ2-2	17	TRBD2	TGTGCCAGTAGTATCTCTACTAGCGGGAGAGATACCGGGGAGCTGTTTTTT	CASSISTSGRDTGELFF
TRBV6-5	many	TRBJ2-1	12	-	TGTGCCAGCAGTTACCAGGGAGGTGAGCAGTTCTTC	CASSYQGGEQFF
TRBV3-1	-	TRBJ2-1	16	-	TGTGCCAGCAGCCACCCTGAAGGTAGCTCCTACAATGAGCAGTTCTTC	CASSHPEGSSYNEQFF
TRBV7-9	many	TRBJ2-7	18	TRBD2	TGTGCCAGCAGCCGGGTACGTTTTGTGACTAGCGGTTCCTACGAGCAGTACTTC	CASSRVRFVTSGSYEQYF
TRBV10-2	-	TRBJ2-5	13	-	TGCGCCAGCAGTGAGGGCGGGCGGGAGACCCAGTACTTC	CASSEGGRETQYF
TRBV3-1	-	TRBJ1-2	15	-	TGTGCCAGCAGCCCCCTGGGGACGGAGGCCCATGGCTACACCTTC	CASSPLGTEAHGYTF
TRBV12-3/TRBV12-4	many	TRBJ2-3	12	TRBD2	TGTGCCAGCAGCTTCGGACTAGCGACGCAGTATTTT	CASSFGLATQYF
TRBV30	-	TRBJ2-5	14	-	TGTGCCTGGAGTGGTGACAGGGGAGGGGAGACCCAGTACTTC	CAWSGDRGGETQYF
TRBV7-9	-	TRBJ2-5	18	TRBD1	TGTGCCAGCAGCGCACGAGGGGGGCCGACAGGGGCACCTAAGACCCAGTACTTC	CASSARGGPTGAPKTQYF
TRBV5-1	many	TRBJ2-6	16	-	TGCGCCAGCAGCCCCTCGGCAGGTTCTGGGGCCAACGTCCTGACTTTC	CASSPSAGSGANVLTF
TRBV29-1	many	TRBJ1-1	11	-	TGCAGCTTCGGGAGGAGGCAGGAAGCTTTCTTT	CSFGRRQEAFF
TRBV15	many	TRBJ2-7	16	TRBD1	TGTGCCACCAGCAGGGAACTGAGACAGGGGGCAAAAGAGCAGTACTTC	CATSRELRQGAKEQYF
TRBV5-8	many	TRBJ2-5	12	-	TGTGCCAGCAGCTTCCTTCTTGGGACCCAGTACTTC	CASSFLLGTQYF
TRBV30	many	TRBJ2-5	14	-	TGTGCCTGGGAGGCCGGGACAATCGGAGAGACCCAGTACTTC	CAWEAGTIGETQYF
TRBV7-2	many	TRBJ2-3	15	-	TGTGCCAGCAGAGTAATGGGTCTGGCGTCAGATACGCAGTATTTT	CASRVMGLASDTQYF
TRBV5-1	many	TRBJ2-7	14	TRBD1	TGCGCTAGCAGCAGAACCGGGACAGGGGGCGAGCAGTACTTC	CASSRTGTGGEQYF
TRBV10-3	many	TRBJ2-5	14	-	TGTGCCATCAGTGAGTTGGTAGGGGGAGAGACCCAGTACTTC	CAISELVGGETQYF
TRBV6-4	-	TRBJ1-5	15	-	TGTGCCAGCAGTGCCTCCGGACACACTGATCAGCCCCAGCATTTT	CASSASGHTDQPQHF
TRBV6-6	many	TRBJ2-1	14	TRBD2	TGTGCCAGCAGTTGGCTAGCGGGAGTAGAAGAGCAGTTCTTC	CASSWLAGVEEQFF
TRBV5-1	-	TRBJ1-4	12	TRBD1	TGCGCCAGCAGACAGGGGGCTGAAAAACTGCTTTTT	CASRQGAEKLLF
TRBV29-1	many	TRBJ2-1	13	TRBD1	TGCAGCGTTGACCGACAGGGGGCGCGGGAGCAGTTCTTC	CSVDRQGAREQFF
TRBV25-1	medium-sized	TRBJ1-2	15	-	TGTGCCAGCAGTGAGAGGGGTTGGGGGATGGATGGCTACACCTTC	CASSERGWGMDGYTF
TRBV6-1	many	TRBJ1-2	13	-	TGTGCCGAGGGGGTACAGGGAAACTATGGCTACACCTTC	CAEGVQGNYGYTF
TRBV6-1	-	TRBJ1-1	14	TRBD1	TGTGCCAGCAGTACAGGACAGGGACCCACTGAAGCTTTCTTT	CASSTGQGPTEAFF
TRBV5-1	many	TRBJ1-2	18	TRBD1	TGCGCCAGCAGCTTGGAAGGGACAGGGGCTTTCAGGGAGGCTGGCTACACCTTC	CASSLEGTGAFREAGYTF
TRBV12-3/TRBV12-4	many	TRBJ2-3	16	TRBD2	TGTGCCAGCAACGAAGGACTAGCGGGACGCACAGATACGCAGTATTTT	CASNEGLAGRTDTQYF
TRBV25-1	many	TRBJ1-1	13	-	TGTGCCAGCAGTCGTTTTAAGGCCACTGAAGCTTTCTTT	CASSRFKATEAFF
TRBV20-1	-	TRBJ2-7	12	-	TGCAGTGCTGGGGACCCATCCTACATGCAGTACTTC	CSAGDPSYMQYF